The clone carrying this T cell receptor (beta chain) showed up just once. CDR3 size: 16 residues. V gave up 4 bases and J gave up 0 bases, with 14 bases separating them. The germline V gene encodes CDR1 SGDLS and CDR2 YYNGEE. These data come from a study of T cell responses to AZD1222 COVID-19 vaccine. The table came from immunoSEQ multiplex PCR; TCRdb's copy has only in-frame clones and leaves some out. The repertoire consists of around 260,000 clones, with 90% to 95% occurring once and the leading ten covering around 0.5%. Sequencing was performed on peripheral blood, taken on day 0 of AZD1222 vaccination. V is TRBV9 and J is TRBJ2-1; D remains unclear. This sequence originates from an adult in good health. The CDR3 protein is CASSSGSWSSYNEQFF. CDR3 nucleotides: TGTGCCAGCAGCTCGGGTAGTTGGAGCTCCTACAATGAGCAGTTCTTC.